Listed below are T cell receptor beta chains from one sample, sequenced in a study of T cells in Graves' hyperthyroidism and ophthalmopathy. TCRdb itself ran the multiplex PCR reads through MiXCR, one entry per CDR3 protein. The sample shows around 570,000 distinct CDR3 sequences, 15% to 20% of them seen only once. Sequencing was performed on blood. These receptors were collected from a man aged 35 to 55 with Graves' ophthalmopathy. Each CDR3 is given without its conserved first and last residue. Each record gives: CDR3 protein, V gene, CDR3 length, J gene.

CDR3aa: AWRDQGGLGTEQY
v_gene: TRBV30
len: 13
j_gene: TRBJ2-7

CDR3aa: ASRGTSGTYNEQF
v_gene: TRBV2
len: 13
j_gene: TRBJ2-1

CDR3aa: SAMGMGLQETQY
v_gene: TRBV20-1
len: 12
j_gene: TRBJ2-5

CDR3aa: ASTLGQGGDEQY
v_gene: TRBV10-3
len: 12
j_gene: TRBJ2-7

CDR3aa: SARETGTGVGYT
v_gene: TRBV20-1
len: 12
j_gene: TRBJ1-2

CDR3aa: SADYNYGYT
v_gene: TRBV20-1
len: 9
j_gene: TRBJ1-2

CDR3aa: ANSLRAGGYNEQF
v_gene: TRBV5-1
len: 13
j_gene: TRBJ2-1

CDR3aa: SARFSSGQETQY
v_gene: TRBV20-1
len: 12
j_gene: TRBJ2-5

CDR3aa: ASSEPGSGPDTQY
v_gene: TRBV2
len: 13
j_gene: TRBJ2-3

CDR3aa: ASTLFGQGASEQY
v_gene: TRBV7-2
len: 13
j_gene: TRBJ2-7

CDR3aa: AIRGRLSYEQY
v_gene: TRBV10-3
len: 11
j_gene: TRBJ2-7

CDR3aa: ATSDWGRGETQY
v_gene: TRBV24-1
len: 12
j_gene: TRBJ2-5

CDR3aa: ASSLTQAGGGYT
v_gene: TRBV7-3
len: 12
j_gene: TRBJ1-2

CDR3aa: ASSLYGQSDYGYT
v_gene: TRBV27
len: 13
j_gene: TRBJ1-2

CDR3aa: ASSSSISYNEQF
v_gene: TRBV5-1
len: 12
j_gene: TRBJ2-1